Listed below are T cell receptor beta chains from one sample, sequenced in a study of blood T cell repertoires in COVID-19. Profiled with immunoSEQ multiplex PCR; TCRdb holds only in-frame clones, not every one. The sample contains hundreds of thousands of clones, around nine tenths of which appear only once. Source material: peripheral blood. Every receptor here comes from a man aged 35-49 years with acute or convalescent COVID-19. CDR3s include the opening cysteine and the closing phenylalanine or tryptophan. A D gene is named only where the DNA matches it firmly. Clone sizes are given selectively: once, few, many, or a class where the clone is expanded.

d_call: .
clone_size: .
j_call: TRBJ2-3
v_call: TRBV9
cdr3_nt: TGTGCCAGTTCCAAAGGAGGGCATGTGGATACGCAGTATTTT
cdr3_aa: CASSKGGHVDTQYF

d_call: TRBD1
clone_size: .
j_call: TRBJ1-2
v_call: TRBV7-3
cdr3_nt: TGTGCCAGCAGCTTATTAGGGGGCAATGGCTACACCTTC
cdr3_aa: CASSLLGGNGYTF

d_call: TRBD2
clone_size: .
j_call: TRBJ2-3
v_call: TRBV7-2
cdr3_nt: TGTGCCAGCAGCTTAGGCAGCGGGAGCGTCACAGATACGCAGTATTTT
cdr3_aa: CASSLGSGSVTDTQYF

d_call: .
clone_size: .
j_call: TRBJ1-6
v_call: TRBV11-2
cdr3_nt: TGTGCCAGCAGCCCCCCTCCGGACAGTAGTAATTCACCCCTCCACTTT
cdr3_aa: CASSPPPDSSNSPLHF

d_call: .
clone_size: .
j_call: TRBJ1-2
v_call: TRBV18
cdr3_nt: TGTGCCAGCTCACCTGAGACAAGTTCCTATGGCTACACCTTC
cdr3_aa: CASSPETSSYGYTF

d_call: .
clone_size: .
j_call: TRBJ2-3
v_call: TRBV27
cdr3_nt: TGTGCCAGCAGTTTATCTGTGGACGGGGCAGATACGCAGTATTTT
cdr3_aa: CASSLSVDGADTQYF

d_call: TRBD1
clone_size: .
j_call: TRBJ2-2
v_call: TRBV4-1
cdr3_nt: TGCGCCAGCAGCCGGGACAGGGGGACCGACGGGGAGCTGTTTTTT
cdr3_aa: CASSRDRGTDGELFF

d_call: .
clone_size: once
j_call: TRBJ1-6
v_call: TRBV18
cdr3_nt: TGTGCCAGCTCACCACCGTCCGGGAATAATTCACCCCTCCACTTT
cdr3_aa: CASSPPSGNNSPLHF

d_call: .
clone_size: .
j_call: TRBJ1-3
v_call: TRBV9
cdr3_nt: TGTGCCAGCAGCGTAGCTACAACGGGGGGGCGCGGAAACACCATATATTTT
cdr3_aa: CASSVATTGGRGNTIYF

d_call: TRBD1
clone_size: once
j_call: TRBJ1-1
v_call: TRBV7-9
cdr3_nt: TGTGCCAGCAGCCGACAGGGGGCAGGAACTGAAGCTTTCTTT
cdr3_aa: CASSRQGAGTEAFF

d_call: TRBD2
clone_size: .
j_call: TRBJ2-7
v_call: TRBV28
cdr3_nt: TGTGCCAGCAAGCGGGATAGATACGAGCAGTACTTC
cdr3_aa: CASKRDRYEQYF

d_call: .
clone_size: .
j_call: TRBJ2-1
v_call: TRBV7-3
cdr3_nt: TGTGCCAGCAGCTCCTCCGGGACAGCGGGCTCCTACAATGAGCAGTTCTTC
cdr3_aa: CASSSSGTAGSYNEQFF

d_call: .
clone_size: .
j_call: TRBJ1-5
v_call: TRBV19
cdr3_nt: TGTGCCAGTAGTTATACCCACCCGGCCACCGGACTATCCGGGCAGCCCCAGCATTTT
cdr3_aa: CASSYTHPATGLSGQPQHF

d_call: TRBD1
clone_size: .
j_call: TRBJ1-2
v_call: TRBV4-1
cdr3_nt: TGCGCCAGCAGCCAAGATAGGACAGGGCCTAACTGGGGTGGCTACACCTTC
cdr3_aa: CASSQDRTGPNWGGYTF

d_call: .
clone_size: .
j_call: TRBJ2-7
v_call: TRBV7-6
cdr3_nt: TGTGCCAGCAGCTTATCCACGACACCCTACCACGAGCAGTACTTC
cdr3_aa: CASSLSTTPYHEQYF

d_call: TRBD1
clone_size: .
j_call: TRBJ1-3
v_call: TRBV18
cdr3_nt: TGTGCCAGCTCACCACGGGACAGGGGCAGGAGCTCTGGAAACACCATATATTTT
cdr3_aa: CASSPRDRGRSSGNTIYF

d_call: TRBD1
clone_size: once
j_call: TRBJ2-3
v_call: TRBV24-1
cdr3_nt: TGTGCCACCAGTGATGCGACAGGGACAGATACGCAGTATTTT
cdr3_aa: CATSDATGTDTQYF

d_call: TRBD1
clone_size: once
j_call: TRBJ1-1
v_call: TRBV28
cdr3_nt: TGTGCCAGCAGTTCCGGACAGGGGAACACTGAAGCTTTCTTT
cdr3_aa: CASSSGQGNTEAFF

d_call: .
clone_size: .
j_call: TRBJ1-5
v_call: TRBV24-1
cdr3_nt: TGTGCCACCAGTGATTTGACGGGGGATCAGCCCCAGCATTTT
cdr3_aa: CATSDLTGDQPQHF

d_call: .
clone_size: .
j_call: TRBJ1-1
v_call: TRBV3-1/TRBV3-2
cdr3_nt: TGTGCCAGCAGCCAAGAGAGTATCTCCCTCCTTAGGGAGAGTGAAGCTTTCTTT
cdr3_aa: CASSQESISLLRESEAFF

d_call: TRBD2
clone_size: once
j_call: TRBJ2-1
v_call: TRBV4-3
cdr3_nt: TGCGCCAGCAGCCAAGGGGGGGGCTCCTACAATGAGCAGTTCTTC
cdr3_aa: CASSQGGGSYNEQFF

d_call: .
clone_size: .
j_call: TRBJ1-3
v_call: TRBV19
cdr3_nt: TGTGCCAGTAGTATCCCGGGAGACACCATATATTTT
cdr3_aa: CASSIPGDTIYF

d_call: TRBD1
clone_size: .
j_call: TRBJ1-2
v_call: TRBV19
cdr3_nt: TGTGCCAGTAGTCGGGACAGCCTCTATGGCTACACCTTC
cdr3_aa: CASSRDSLYGYTF

d_call: .
clone_size: .
j_call: TRBJ2-2
v_call: TRBV3-1/TRBV3-2
cdr3_nt: TGTGCCAGCAGTGCCCAGGGGCTCGGGGAGCTGTTTTTT
cdr3_aa: CASSAQGLGELFF

d_call: .
clone_size: .
j_call: TRBJ2-3
v_call: TRBV21-1
cdr3_nt: TGTGCCAGCAGCAAAGCGCTAGCGGGAGGGCCTAGTACAGATACGCAGTATTTT
cdr3_aa: CASSKALAGGPSTDTQYF

d_call: TRBD1
clone_size: few
j_call: TRBJ1-2
v_call: TRBV27
cdr3_nt: TGTGCCAGCAGTTTAAATTACGGCCAGGGGGCTCTTGGCTACACCTTC
cdr3_aa: CASSLNYGQGALGYTF

d_call: TRBD2
clone_size: .
j_call: TRBJ2-1
v_call: TRBV29-1
cdr3_nt: TGCAGCGCTATAGCGGGCAGCTCCTACAATGAGCAGTTCTTC
cdr3_aa: CSAIAGSSYNEQFF

d_call: .
clone_size: .
j_call: TRBJ2-1
v_call: TRBV4-1
cdr3_nt: TGCGCCAGCAGCCCGGGCTTTGGGGCCGATGAGCAGTTCTTC
cdr3_aa: CASSPGFGADEQFF

d_call: TRBD1
clone_size: .
j_call: TRBJ1-3
v_call: TRBV4-3
cdr3_nt: TGCGCCAGCAGCCCTGGGACAGGGTCCGGAAACACCATATATTTT
cdr3_aa: CASSPGTGSGNTIYF

d_call: .
clone_size: .
j_call: TRBJ1-6
v_call: TRBV30
cdr3_nt: TGTGCCTGGAGTCCCCCCGCCCCGACAGGTTCACCCCTCCACTTT
cdr3_aa: CAWSPPAPTGSPLHF